This passage covers 18 T cell receptor beta chains from one sample sequenced in a study of T cells after yellow fever vaccination. TCRdb reprocessed the 5' RACE reads via MiXCR and lists one record per CDR3 protein. The table includes 100,000 to 150,000 distinct CDR3 sequences, under 8% detected once. The sequenced sample was CD4+ T cells sorted from PBMCs, obtained more than 8 days after the first yellow fever vaccination. The origin of the receptors is a man in his late teens or twenties who received the YFV17D yellow fever vaccine.

This clonotype was detected many times. The chain combines TRBV5-1 with TRBJ2-5; D is possibly TRBD1 (6 bases). Looked up from germline, CDR1 is SGHRS and CDR2 is YFSETQ. The CDR3 loop spans 13 amino acids. With 5 bases removed from V and 2 bases from J, the gap between germline ends came to 10 bases. CDR3 DNA sequence: TGCGCCAGCAGGCCAGGGGATCAAGAGACCCAGTACTTC. It yields the protein CASRPGDQETQYF.

This clonotype has at least ten counts. The chain links TRBV5-1 to TRBJ2-2; D is unresolved. CDR3 size: 15 residues. Trimming cost V 0 bases and J 4 bases, with 10 bases left between them. CDR1 is SGHRS, CDR2 YFSETQ, per germline. The CDR3 is CASSLETPGTGELFF. The CDR3 DNA is TGCGCCAGCAGCTTGGAGACACCCGGCACCGGGGAGCTGTTTTTT.

This clonotype came up many times. The V and J genes are TRBV5-1 and TRBJ2-3, with TRBD1 matching over 11 bases. Germline CDR1 reads SGHRS; CDR2 reads YFSETQ. V shed 7 bases, J shed 5 bases, and the junction held 6 bases outside the gene matches. CDR3 length: 14 residues. In nucleotides, the CDR3 is TGCGCCAGCTCGGACAGGGGGCAAGGAGATACGCAGTATTTT. It specifies CASSDRGQGDTQYF.

Many counts were recorded for this clonotype. This chain joins TRBV3-1 and TRBJ2-5; D uncertain. V was trimmed by 1 base and J by 5 bases, leaving 5 bases between them. The CDR3 length is 12 residues. Germline assignment: CDR1 LGHDT and CDR2 YNNKEL (reference sequence). The DNA of the CDR3 is TGTGCCAGCAGCCAAGTCAGGGAGACCCAGTACTTC. Protein sequence: CASSQVRETQYF.

This clonotype was counted between two and nine times. V usage is TRBV11-2 and J usage is TRBJ2-6, with 7 bases that match TRBD1. The V gene end was trimmed by 0 bases and the J gene end by 0 bases; junction bases not matched to a gene: 8. CDR1 and CDR2 (germline): SGHAT, FQNNGV. The CDR3 has 19 amino acids. CDR3 nucleotide sequence: TGTGCCAGCAGCTTAGATTGGGGACAGCCCCTCTCTGGGGCCAACGTCCTGACTTTC. Translation gives CASSLDWGQPLSGANVLTF.

Comments on this clonotype: A much larger clone sits a single nucleotide away, making a read error possible. This chain joins TRBV6-5 and TRBJ1-4; unclear D gene. CDR1 is MNHEY and CDR2 is SVGAGI in the germline V gene. The CDR3 loop spans 14 amino acids. The CDR3 loop is CTSSYSLVNEKLFF. The CDR3 bases are TGTACCAGCAGCTACAGCTTAGTTAATGAAAAACTGTTTTTT.

This clonotype has more than one count but fewer than ten. This chain joins TRBV5-4 and TRBJ2-3; 11 bases align to TRBD2. The CDR3 extends over 16 amino acids. The ends lost 3 bases at V and 1 base at J; junction bases unmatched: 4. CDR1 is SGHNT and CDR2 is YYREEE in the germline V gene (reference sequence). The CDR3 DNA reads TGTGCCAGCAGCTCGAAGACTAGCGGGGGCACAGATACGCAGTATTTT. This codes for CASSSKTSGGTDTQYF.

The sample holds many counts of this clonotype. The V gene is TRBV7-9, the J gene TRBJ2-5; D remains unclear. Germline assignment: CDR1 SEHNR and CDR2 FQNEAQ (reference sequence). This CDR3 is built from 13 residues. Trimming took 2 bases from V and 5 from J, leaving 9 bases between them. CDR3 sequence (DNA): TGTGCCAGCAGCTTATTTGAAACGGAGACCCAGTACTTC. This sequence encodes CASSLFETETQYF. The full variable domain, rest sourced from reference TRBV7-9 and TRBJ2-5, is DTGVSQNPRHKITKRGQNVTFRCDPISEHNRLYWYRQTLGQGPEFLTYFQNEAQLEKSRLLSDRFSAERPKGSFSTLEIQRTEQGDSAMYLCASSLFETETQYFGPGTRLLVL.

This clonotype was found many times. The chain has TRBV5-1 and TRBJ1-5; D not resolved. Trimming removed 4 bases from V and 5 bases from J, with 10 bases in between. The CDR3 totals 13 residues. Per germline, CDR1 SGHRS and CDR2 YFSETQ. CDR3 residues: CASSIAGDQPQHF. The CDR3 nucleotides are TGCGCCAGCAGCATTGCCGGTGATCAGCCCCAGCATTTT.

This clonotype has ten or more counts. CDR3 residues: CASSLAAERGGSPLHF. CDR3 DNA: TGCGCCAGCAGCTTGGCCGCAGAGAGAGGGGGTTCACCCCTCCACTTT. V usage is TRBV5-1 and J usage is TRBJ1-6; a weak D match, TRBD1 (6 bases). Germline values: CDR1 SGHRS, CDR2 YFSETQ. Trimming stripped 0 bases from V and 9 bases from J, with 16 bases between. The CDR3 covers 16 residues.

This clonotype was detected many times. The rearrangement uses TRBV12-3 or TRBV12-4 and TRBJ1-6, with D perhaps matching TRBD1 (5 bases). The CDR3 covers 13 residues. V was shortened by 5 bases and J by 8 bases, with 10 bases between the two germline ends. This chain's CDR3 is CASSGMGDSPLHF. DNA for the CDR3: TGTGCCAGCAGTGGGATGGGGGATTCACCCCTCCACTTT.

This sequence joins TRBV4-1 and TRBJ1-2; maybe TRBD1 (6 bases). The V and J ends lost 0 bases and 4 bases respectively, with 21 bases between them. The CDR3 totals 18 residues. CDR1 is MGHRA and CDR2 is YSYEKL in the germline V gene. CDR3 bases: TGCGCCAGCAGCCAAGAGGTCCGGGGGCGAAGGTCAGGCTATGGCTACACCTTC. Encoded protein: CASSQEVRGRRSGYGYTF.

This clonotype was seen a handful of times. This rearrangement joins TRBV5-5 to TRBJ2-7, with a possible D match to TRBD1 (7 bases). CDR1 is SGHKS, CDR2 YYEKEE, per germline (reference sequence). Trimming shortened V by 2 bases and J by 7 bases, and 16 bases separated the two germline ends. There are 14 residues in the CDR3. Here the CDR3 reads CASSFGGPGGEQYV. The CDR3 coding sequence is TGTGCCAGCAGCTTCGGGGGCCCAGGGGGGGAGCAGTACGTC.

The rearrangement joins TRBV18 to TRBJ2-1, with TRBD2 matching over 7 bases. Germline V CDR1 and CDR2: KGHSH, LQKENI. J was trimmed by 4 bases and V by 3 bases; bases with no gene match: 3. The CDR3 runs to 14 residues. The CDR3: CASSPPAGYNEQFF. Here the CDR3 DNA reads TGTGCCAGCTCACCTCCAGCGGGGTACAATGAGCAGTTCTTC. Supplemented by reference TRBV18 and TRBJ2-1, the full variable domain reads NAGVMQNPRHLVRRRGQEARLRCSPMKGHSHVYWYRQLPEEGLKFMVYLQKENIIDESGMPKERFSAEFPKEGPSILRIQQVVRGDSAAYFCASSPPAGYNEQFFGPGTRLTVL.

This clonotype was observed at least ten times. The gene calls are TRBV5-4 and TRBJ2-3; tentative D call: TRBD1 (5 bases). Germline values: CDR1 SGHNT, CDR2 YYREEE (reference sequence). The CDR3 runs 13 residues. Trimming removed 2 bases from V and 3 bases from J, with 7 bases in between. The CDR3 DNA sequence: TGTGCCAGCAGCTTATCAGGGACAGATACGCAGTATTTT. Its translation is CASSLSGTDTQYF.

This clonotype was recorded at least ten times. This chain connects TRBV11-2 to TRBJ2-5, with 8 bases lining up with TRBD2. Per the germline V gene, CDR1 is SGHAT and CDR2 is FQNNGV. Trimming at V came to 2 bases and at J to 5 bases, leaving 7 bases not matched to a gene. CDR3 size: 15 residues. For the CDR3, the DNA is TGTGCCAGCAGCTTATCCCCGGGGGGGCCGGAGACCCAGTACTTC. Protein: CASSLSPGGPETQYF.

This clonotype has at least ten counts. V and J are TRBV30 and TRBJ2-3; TRBD1 is a possible D gene (6 bases). Germline-derived CDR1 and CDR2 are GTSNPN and SVGIG (reference sequence). Trimming removed 3 bases at V and 3 bases at J, with 10 bases between. The CDR3 covers 13 residues. Here the CDR3 reads CAWSVDRTDTQYF. CDR3 bases: TGTGCCTGGAGCGTGGACAGAACAGATACGCAGTATTTT.

This clonotype occurred many times. The chain has TRBV6-5 and TRBJ2-7, with D tentatively TRBD2 (7 bases). The germline V gene has CDR1 MNHEY and CDR2 SVGAGI. The CDR3 is 15 residues long. V was clipped by 6 bases and J by 5 bases, with 20 bases between them. The CDR3 region has the DNA TGTGCCAGCAGCTCTCACGGGGGGCGAGGGGACGAGCAGTACGTC. Its translation is CASSSHGGRGDEQYV.